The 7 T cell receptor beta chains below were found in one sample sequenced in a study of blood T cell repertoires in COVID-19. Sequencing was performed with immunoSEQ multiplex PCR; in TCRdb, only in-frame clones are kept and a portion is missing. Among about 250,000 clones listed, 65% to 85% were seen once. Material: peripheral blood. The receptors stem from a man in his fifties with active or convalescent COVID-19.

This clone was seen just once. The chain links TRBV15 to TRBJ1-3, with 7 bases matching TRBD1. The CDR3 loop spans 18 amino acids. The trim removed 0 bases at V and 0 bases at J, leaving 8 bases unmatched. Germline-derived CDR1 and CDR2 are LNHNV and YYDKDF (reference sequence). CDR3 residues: CATSRDGTALSSGNTIYF. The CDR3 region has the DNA TGTGCCACCAGCAGAGACGGGACAGCCCTTAGCTCTGGAAACACCATATATTTT.

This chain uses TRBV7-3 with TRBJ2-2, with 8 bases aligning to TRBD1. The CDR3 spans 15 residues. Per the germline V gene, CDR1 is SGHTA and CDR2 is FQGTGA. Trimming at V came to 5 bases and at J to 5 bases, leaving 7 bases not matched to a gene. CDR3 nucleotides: TGTGCCAGCAGCACCCAGGGGGCGGTTACCGGGGAGCTGTTTTTT. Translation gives CASSTQGAVTGELFF.

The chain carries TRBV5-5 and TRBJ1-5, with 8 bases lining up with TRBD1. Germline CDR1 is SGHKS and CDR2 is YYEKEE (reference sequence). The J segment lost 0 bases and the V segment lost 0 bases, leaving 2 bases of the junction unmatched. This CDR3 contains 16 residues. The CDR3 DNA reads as TGTGCCAGCAGCTTGGGGACAGGGTATAGCAATCAGCCCCAGCATTTT. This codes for CASSLGTGYSNQPQHF.

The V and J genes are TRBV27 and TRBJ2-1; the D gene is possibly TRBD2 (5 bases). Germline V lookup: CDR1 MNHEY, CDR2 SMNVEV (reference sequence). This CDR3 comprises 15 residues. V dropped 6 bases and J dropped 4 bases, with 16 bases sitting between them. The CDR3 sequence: CASRKARGRYNEQFF. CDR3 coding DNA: TGTGCCAGCAGGAAGGCCAGAGGGCGTTACAATGAGCAGTTCTTC.

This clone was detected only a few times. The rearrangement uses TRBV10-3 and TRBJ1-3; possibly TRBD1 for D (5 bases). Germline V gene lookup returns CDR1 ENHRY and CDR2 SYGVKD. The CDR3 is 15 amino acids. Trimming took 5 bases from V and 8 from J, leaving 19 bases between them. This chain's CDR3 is CAISLRDCLMYTIYF. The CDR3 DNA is TGTGCCATCAGTCTCCGGGACTGTCTAATGTACACCATATATTTT.

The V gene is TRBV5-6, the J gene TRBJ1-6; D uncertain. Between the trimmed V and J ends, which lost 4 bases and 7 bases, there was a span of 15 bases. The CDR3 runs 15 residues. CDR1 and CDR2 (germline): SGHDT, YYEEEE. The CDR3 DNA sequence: TGTGCCAGCAGCCCACAGATTATAGGAAATTCACCCCTCCACTTT. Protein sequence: CASSPQIIGNSPLHF.

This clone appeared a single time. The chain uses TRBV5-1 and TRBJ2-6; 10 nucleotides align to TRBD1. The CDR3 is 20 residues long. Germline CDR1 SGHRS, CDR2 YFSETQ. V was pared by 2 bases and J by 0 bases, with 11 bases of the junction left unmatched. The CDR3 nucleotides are TGCGCCAGCAGCTTCGAGCCTCCGGGACAGGGGATCTCTGGGGCCAACGTCCTGACTTTC. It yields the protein CASSFEPPGQGISGANVLTF.